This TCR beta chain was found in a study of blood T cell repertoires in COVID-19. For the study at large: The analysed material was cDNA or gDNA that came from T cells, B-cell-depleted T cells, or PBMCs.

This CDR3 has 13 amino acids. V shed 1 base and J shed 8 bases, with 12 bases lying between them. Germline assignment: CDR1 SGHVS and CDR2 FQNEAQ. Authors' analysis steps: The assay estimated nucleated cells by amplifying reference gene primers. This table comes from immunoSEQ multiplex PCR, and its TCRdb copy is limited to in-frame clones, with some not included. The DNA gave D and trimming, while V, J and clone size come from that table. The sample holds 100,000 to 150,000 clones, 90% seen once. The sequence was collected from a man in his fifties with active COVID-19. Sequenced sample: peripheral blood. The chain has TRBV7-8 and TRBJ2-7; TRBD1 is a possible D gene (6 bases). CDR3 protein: CASSLDRAGKQYF. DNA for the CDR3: TGTGCCAGCAGCTTAGACAGGGCCGGGAAGCAGTACTTC.